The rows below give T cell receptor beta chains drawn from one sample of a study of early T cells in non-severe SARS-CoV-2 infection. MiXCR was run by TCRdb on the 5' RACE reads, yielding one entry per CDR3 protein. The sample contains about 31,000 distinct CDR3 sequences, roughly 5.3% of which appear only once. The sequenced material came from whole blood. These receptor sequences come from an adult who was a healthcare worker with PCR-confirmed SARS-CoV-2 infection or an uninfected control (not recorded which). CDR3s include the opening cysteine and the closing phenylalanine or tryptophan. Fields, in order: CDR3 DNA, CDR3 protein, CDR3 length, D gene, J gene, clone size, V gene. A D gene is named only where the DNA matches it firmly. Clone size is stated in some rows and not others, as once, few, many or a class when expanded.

CDR3nt: TGTGCCAGCAGCGACAGGGTCGTTCAAGAGACCCAGTACTTC
CDR3aa: CASSDRVVQETQYF
len: 14
d_gene: TRBD1
j_gene: TRBJ2-5
abundance: many
v_gene: TRBV3-1

CDR3nt: TGCGCCAGCAGCTCCACTAGCGGTAACACCGGGGAGCTGTTTTTT
CDR3aa: CASSSTSGNTGELFF
len: 15
d_gene: TRBD2
j_gene: TRBJ2-2
abundance: few
v_gene: TRBV5-1

CDR3nt: TGTGCCAGCAACCCCGGGGGGAATTCACCCCTCCACTTT
CDR3aa: CASNPGGNSPLHF
len: 13
d_gene: -
j_gene: TRBJ1-6
abundance: many
v_gene: TRBV14

CDR3nt: TGCAGTGGGCTAGCGGGGGGGCCGCGGATGGAGACCCAGTACTTC
CDR3aa: CSGLAGGPRMETQYF
len: 15
d_gene: TRBD2
j_gene: TRBJ2-5
abundance: few
v_gene: TRBV20-1

CDR3nt: TGTGCCAGCAGTCCTCGGGGGGCAGGAAACACTGAAGCTTTCTTT
CDR3aa: CASSPRGAGNTEAFF
len: 15
d_gene: -
j_gene: TRBJ1-1
abundance: few
v_gene: TRBV6-6

CDR3nt: TGTGCCACTTCCCGGGACCACCAAGAGACCCAGTACTTC
CDR3aa: CATSRDHQETQYF
len: 13
d_gene: -
j_gene: TRBJ2-5
abundance: many
v_gene: TRBV11-2

CDR3nt: TGCGCCAGCAGCTTGGACATCGGCACGCAAGAGACCCAGTACTTC
CDR3aa: CASSLDIGTQETQYF
len: 15
d_gene: -
j_gene: TRBJ2-5
abundance: many
v_gene: TRBV5-1

CDR3nt: TGCAGTGCTAGAGTAACAGGACGGAATGAGCAGTTCTTC
CDR3aa: CSARVTGRNEQFF
len: 13
d_gene: -
j_gene: TRBJ2-1
abundance: few
v_gene: TRBV20-1

CDR3nt: TGCGCCACCAGACCGGCAGGGTCCTTAAACACTGAAGCTTTCTTT
CDR3aa: CATRPAGSLNTEAFF
len: 15
d_gene: -
j_gene: TRBJ1-1
abundance: few
v_gene: TRBV5-1

CDR3nt: TGTGCCATCAGGTCGGACTTACAAGAGACCCAGTACTTC
CDR3aa: CAIRSDLQETQYF
len: 13
d_gene: -
j_gene: TRBJ2-5
abundance: -
v_gene: TRBV10-3

CDR3nt: TGTGCCAGCAGCCCATGGGACGGAGTCAATCAGCCCCAGCATTTT
CDR3aa: CASSPWDGVNQPQHF
len: 15
d_gene: -
j_gene: TRBJ1-5
abundance: many
v_gene: TRBV7-8

CDR3nt: TGTGCCAGCAGCTCCGCGACAGGATCTGGGGAGACCCAGTACTTC
CDR3aa: CASSSATGSGETQYF
len: 15
d_gene: -
j_gene: TRBJ2-5
abundance: -
v_gene: TRBV7-2

CDR3nt: TGTGCCAGCAGCAACCTGGGAGAGACCCAGTACTTC
CDR3aa: CASSNLGETQYF
len: 12
d_gene: -
j_gene: TRBJ2-5
abundance: many
v_gene: TRBV7-6

CDR3nt: TGTGCCAGCCCCAAGGGGACTAGCGGGAGTTATGAGCAGTTCTTC
CDR3aa: CASPKGTSGSYEQFF
len: 15
d_gene: TRBD2
j_gene: TRBJ2-1
abundance: few
v_gene: TRBV6-1

CDR3nt: TGTGCCTGGAGTCCCACTGCCCAGGGGGCCCTCCTCCACTTT
CDR3aa: CAWSPTAQGALLHF
len: 14
d_gene: TRBD1
j_gene: TRBJ1-6
abundance: -
v_gene: TRBV30

CDR3nt: TGCGCCAGCAGCTCTCTCGGACTAGCGGGAGGGCCCCACGAGCAGTACTTC
CDR3aa: CASSSLGLAGGPHEQYF
len: 17
d_gene: TRBD2
j_gene: TRBJ2-7
abundance: few
v_gene: TRBV5-1

CDR3nt: TGCAGTGCGCGCCGGTCAGGCGAAGGGAAACTGTTTTTT
CDR3aa: CSARRSGEGKLFF
len: 13
d_gene: -
j_gene: TRBJ1-4
abundance: few
v_gene: TRBV20-1